Listed below are T cell receptor beta chains from one sample, sequenced in a study of metastatic and nonmetastatic thyroid tumors. TCRdb re-called clones via MiXCR from the PCR reads. Of fewer than 35,000 clones listed, about 10% are singletons. The specimen was blood. The receptors stem from a female donor with papillary thyroid cancer or a benign thyroid nodule (not recorded which). Some clones in this sample may be carry-over from other donors' samples. CDR3s include the opening cysteine and the closing phenylalanine or tryptophan.

v_gene,j_gene,CDR3aa
TRBV6-1,TRBJ2-2,CASSEFRAGELFF
TRBV19,TRBJ1-5,CASTLGAGLSNQPQHF
TRBV27,TRBJ2-1,CASSVPGTGRQWQFF
TRBV6-2/TRBV6-3,TRBJ1-5,CASTPSGAHQPQHF
TRBV6-2/TRBV6-3,TRBJ2-6,CASGTDSSGANVLTF
TRBV18,TRBJ1-5,CASSPGPNQPQHF
TRBV12-3/TRBV12-4,TRBJ1-2,CASSFGGTGTQTGYTF
TRBV29-1,TRBJ2-3,CSLKSWGASTDTQYF
TRBV20-1,TRBJ2-1,CSAREPGSAGGGSYNKQFF
TRBV19,TRBJ1-6,CASSIGENSPLHF
TRBV5-5,TRBJ1-2,CASSLAPGKGYTF
TRBV6-6,TRBJ2-7,CASSYTPPPRQRSNEQYF
TRBV6-1,TRBJ1-2,CASRLLSGGYTF
TRBV19,TRBJ1-4,CASRAGGNEKLFF
TRBV28,TRBJ1-5,CASSWGGNQPQHF
TRBV19,TRBJ1-5,CASSYRTGGNQPKHF
TRBV7-2,TRBJ2-3,CASSLSRADTQYF
TRBV5-4,TRBJ2-7,CASSRSGGRTYEQYF
TRBV11-1,TRBJ2-7,CASSQQGYGQYF
TRBV27,TRBJ2-1,CASSSPDRGGNEQFF
TRBV11-1,TRBJ1-1,CASSFGGTEAFF
TRBV19,TRBJ2-5,CASRGDRGLQETQYF
TRBV11-3,TRBJ1-2,CASSSRTGDGYTF
TRBV12-3/TRBV12-4,TRBJ2-5,CASTHGLAGGETQYF